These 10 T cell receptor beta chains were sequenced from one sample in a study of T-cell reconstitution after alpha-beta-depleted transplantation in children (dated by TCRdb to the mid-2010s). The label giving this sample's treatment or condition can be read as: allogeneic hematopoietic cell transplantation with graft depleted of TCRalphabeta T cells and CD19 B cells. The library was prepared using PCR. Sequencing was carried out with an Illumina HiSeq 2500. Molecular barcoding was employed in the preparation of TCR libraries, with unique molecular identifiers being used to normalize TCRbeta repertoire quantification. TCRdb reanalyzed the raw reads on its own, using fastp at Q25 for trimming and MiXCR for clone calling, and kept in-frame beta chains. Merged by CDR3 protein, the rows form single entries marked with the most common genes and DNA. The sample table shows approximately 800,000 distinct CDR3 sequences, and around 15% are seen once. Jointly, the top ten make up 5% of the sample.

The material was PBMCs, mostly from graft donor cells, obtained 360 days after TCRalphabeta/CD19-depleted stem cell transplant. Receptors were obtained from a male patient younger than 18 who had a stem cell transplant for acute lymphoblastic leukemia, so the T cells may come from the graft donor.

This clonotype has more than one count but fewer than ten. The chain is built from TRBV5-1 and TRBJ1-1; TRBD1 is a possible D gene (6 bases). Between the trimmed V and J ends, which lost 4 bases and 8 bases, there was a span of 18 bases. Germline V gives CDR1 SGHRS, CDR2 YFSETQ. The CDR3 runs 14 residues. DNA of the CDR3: TGCGCCAGCAGCCTGAACGATTGGGGGCGGGAAGCTTTCTTT. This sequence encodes CASSLNDWGREAFF.

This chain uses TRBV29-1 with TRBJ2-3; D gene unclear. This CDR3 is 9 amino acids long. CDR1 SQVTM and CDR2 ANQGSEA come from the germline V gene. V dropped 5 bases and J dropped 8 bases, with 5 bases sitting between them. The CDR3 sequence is CSVWSTQYF. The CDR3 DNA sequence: TGCAGCGTTTGGAGTACGCAGTATTTT.

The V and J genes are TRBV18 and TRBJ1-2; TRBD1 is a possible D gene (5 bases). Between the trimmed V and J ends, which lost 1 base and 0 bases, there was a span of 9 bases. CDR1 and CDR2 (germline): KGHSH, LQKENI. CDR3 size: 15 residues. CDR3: CASSPRDGANYGYTF. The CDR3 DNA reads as TGTGCCAGCTCACCACGGGACGGAGCTAACTATGGCTACACCTTC.

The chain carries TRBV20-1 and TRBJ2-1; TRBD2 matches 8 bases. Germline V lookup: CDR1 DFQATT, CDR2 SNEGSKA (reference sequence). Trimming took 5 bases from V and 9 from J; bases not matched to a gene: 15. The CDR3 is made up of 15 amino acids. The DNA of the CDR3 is TGCAGTGCTCCTTTGGGACTAGTAGAATTTAGTGAGCAGTTCTTC. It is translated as CSAPLGLVEFSEQFF.

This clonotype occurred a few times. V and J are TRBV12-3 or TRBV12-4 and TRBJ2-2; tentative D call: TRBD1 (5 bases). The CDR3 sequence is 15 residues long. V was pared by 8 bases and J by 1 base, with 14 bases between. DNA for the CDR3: TGTGCCAGCTACCAGGGTCTCCGGAACACCGGGGAGCTGTTTTTT. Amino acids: CASYQGLRNTGELFF.

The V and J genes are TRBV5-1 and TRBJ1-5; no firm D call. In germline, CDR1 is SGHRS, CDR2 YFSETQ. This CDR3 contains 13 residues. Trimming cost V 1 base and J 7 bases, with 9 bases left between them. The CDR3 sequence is CASSLHWSQPQHF. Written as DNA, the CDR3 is TGCGCCAGCAGCTTGCATTGGTCCCAGCCCCAGCATTTT.

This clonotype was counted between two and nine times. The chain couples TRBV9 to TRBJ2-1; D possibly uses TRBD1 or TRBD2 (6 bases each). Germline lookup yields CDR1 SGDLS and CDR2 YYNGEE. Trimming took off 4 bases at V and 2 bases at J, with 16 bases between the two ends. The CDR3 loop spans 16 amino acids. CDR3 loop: CASSPKRRGAYNEQFF. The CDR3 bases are TGTGCCAGCAGCCCCAAACGGAGGGGGGCCTACAATGAGCAGTTCTTC.

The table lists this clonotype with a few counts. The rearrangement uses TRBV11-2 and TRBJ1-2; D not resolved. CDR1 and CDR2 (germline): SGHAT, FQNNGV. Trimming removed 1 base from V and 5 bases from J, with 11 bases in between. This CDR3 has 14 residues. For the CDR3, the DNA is TGTGCCAGCAGCTTAGGATTGGGGTTTTATGGCTACACCTTC. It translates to CASSLGLGFYGYTF. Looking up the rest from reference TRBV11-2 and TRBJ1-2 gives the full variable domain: EAGVAQSPRYKIIEKRQSVAFWCNPISGHATLYWYQQILGQGPKLLIQFQNNGVVDDSQLPKDRFSAERLKGVDSTLKIQPAKLEDSAVYLCASSLGLGFYGYTFGSGTRLTVV.

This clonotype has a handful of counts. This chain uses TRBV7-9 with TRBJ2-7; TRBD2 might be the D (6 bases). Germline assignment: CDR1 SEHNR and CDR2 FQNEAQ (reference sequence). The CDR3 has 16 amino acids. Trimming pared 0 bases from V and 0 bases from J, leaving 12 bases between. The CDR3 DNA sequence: TGTGCCAGCAGCTTAGCGCGGGACTCCCGCTCCTACGAGCAGTACTTC. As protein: CASSLARDSRSYEQYF.

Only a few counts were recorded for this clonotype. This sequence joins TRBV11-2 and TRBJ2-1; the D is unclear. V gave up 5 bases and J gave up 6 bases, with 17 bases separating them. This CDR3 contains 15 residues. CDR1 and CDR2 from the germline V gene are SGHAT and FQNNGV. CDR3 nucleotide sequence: TGTGCCAGCAGCCCGACGGGCAGCTCGGGCAATGAGCAGTTCTTC. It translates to CASSPTGSSGNEQFF.